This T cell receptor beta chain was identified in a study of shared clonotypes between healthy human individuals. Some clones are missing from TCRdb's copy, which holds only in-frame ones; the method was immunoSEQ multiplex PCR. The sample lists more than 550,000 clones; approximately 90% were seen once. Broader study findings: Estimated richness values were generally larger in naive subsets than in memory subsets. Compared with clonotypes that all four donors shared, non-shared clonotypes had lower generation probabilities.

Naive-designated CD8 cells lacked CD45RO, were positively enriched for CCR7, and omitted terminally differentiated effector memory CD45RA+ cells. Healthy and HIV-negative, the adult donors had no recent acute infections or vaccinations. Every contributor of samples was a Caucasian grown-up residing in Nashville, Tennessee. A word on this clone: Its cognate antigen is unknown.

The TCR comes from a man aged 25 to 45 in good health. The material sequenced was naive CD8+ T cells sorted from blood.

CDR3 coding DNA: TGTGCCAGCAGCTTAGAGGAAGCTTTCTTT. It translates to CASSLEEAFF. The chain couples TRBV13 to TRBJ1-1; D is undetermined. Per germline, CDR1 PRHDT and CDR2 FYEKMQ (reference sequence). V was cut by 1 base and J by 8 bases, with 2 bases left in between. The CDR3 runs 10 residues. The whole variable domain, remainder taken from reference TRBV13 and TRBJ1-1, is AAGVIQSPRHLIKEKRETATLKCYPIPRHDTVYWYQQGPGQDPQFLISFYEKMQSDKGSIPDRFSAQQFSDYHSELNMSSLELGDSALYFCASSLEEAFFGQGTRLTVV.